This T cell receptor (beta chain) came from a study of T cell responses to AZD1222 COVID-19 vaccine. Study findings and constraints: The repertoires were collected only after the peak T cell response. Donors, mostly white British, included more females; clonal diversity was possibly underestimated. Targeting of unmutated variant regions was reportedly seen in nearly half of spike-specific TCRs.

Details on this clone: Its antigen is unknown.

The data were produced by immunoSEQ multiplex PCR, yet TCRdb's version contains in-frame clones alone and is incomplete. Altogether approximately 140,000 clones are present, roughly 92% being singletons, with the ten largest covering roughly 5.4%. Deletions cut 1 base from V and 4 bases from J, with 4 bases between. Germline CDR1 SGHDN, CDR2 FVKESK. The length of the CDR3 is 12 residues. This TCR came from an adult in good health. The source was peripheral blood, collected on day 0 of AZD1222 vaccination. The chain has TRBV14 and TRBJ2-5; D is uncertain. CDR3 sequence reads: CASSQGVETQYF. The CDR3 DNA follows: TGTGCCAGCAGCCAAGGGGTAGAGACCCAGTACTTC.